These T cell receptor beta chains were read from a single sample in a study of T cells in Graves' hyperthyroidism and ophthalmopathy. TCRdb re-derived calls from the multiplex PCR reads in MiXCR, one entry per CDR3 protein. In the table there are approximately 350,000 distinct CDR3 sequences, approximately 16% of which are singletons. The sequenced sample was blood. The source of these receptors is a woman aged 60 to 75 with Graves' ophthalmopathy. CDR3s include the opening cysteine and the closing phenylalanine or tryptophan. A D gene is named only where the DNA matches it firmly. Expanded clones get a size class; other rows say once, few or many, or leave the size out.

V gene	clone size	D gene	J gene	CDR3 DNA	CDR3 protein
TRBV28	many	.	TRBJ2-3	TGTGCCAGCAGTTTTTTAAGTCCCACAGATACGCAGTATTTT	CASSFLSPTDTQYF
TRBV6-1	.	TRBD1	TRBJ1-1	TGTGCCAGCAGTCGGGACAGCAAAGCTTTCTTT	CASSRDSKAFF
TRBV28	few	TRBD2	TRBJ2-1	TGTGCCAGCAGGCACGGGACTAGCGGGATGAGCTCCTACAATGAGCAGTTCTTC	CASRHGTSGMSSYNEQFF
TRBV5-8	many	TRBD2	TRBJ2-1	TGTGCCAGCGGGAGGGCTAACAATGAGCAGTTCTTC	CASGRANNEQFF
TRBV10-3	many	.	TRBJ2-1	TGTGCCATCGCGATTAGGGGCAATGAGCAGTTCTTC	CAIAIRGNEQFF
TRBV10-3	many	.	TRBJ1-6	TGTGCCATCAGTGAGTCAGGAGCCCCGTTCTATAATTCACCCCTCCACTTT	CAISESGAPFYNSPLHF
TRBV6-1	.	.	TRBJ2-3	TGTGCCAGCAGTGACGCTGTCTGGAGGGATACGCAGTATTTT	CASSDAVWRDTQYF
TRBV6-2/TRBV6-3	many	.	TRBJ2-1	TGTGCCAGCAGCTCGCGGGAACGCTCCTACAATGAGCAGTTCTTC	CASSSRERSYNEQFF
TRBV30	many	TRBD2	TRBJ2-7	TGTGCCTGGAGTGGTTTAGCGGGAGTAACCGAGCAGTACTTC	CAWSGLAGVTEQYF
TRBV28	many	.	TRBJ1-5	TGTGCCAGCAAATTTTATAGCAATCAGCCCCAGCATTTT	CASKFYSNQPQHF